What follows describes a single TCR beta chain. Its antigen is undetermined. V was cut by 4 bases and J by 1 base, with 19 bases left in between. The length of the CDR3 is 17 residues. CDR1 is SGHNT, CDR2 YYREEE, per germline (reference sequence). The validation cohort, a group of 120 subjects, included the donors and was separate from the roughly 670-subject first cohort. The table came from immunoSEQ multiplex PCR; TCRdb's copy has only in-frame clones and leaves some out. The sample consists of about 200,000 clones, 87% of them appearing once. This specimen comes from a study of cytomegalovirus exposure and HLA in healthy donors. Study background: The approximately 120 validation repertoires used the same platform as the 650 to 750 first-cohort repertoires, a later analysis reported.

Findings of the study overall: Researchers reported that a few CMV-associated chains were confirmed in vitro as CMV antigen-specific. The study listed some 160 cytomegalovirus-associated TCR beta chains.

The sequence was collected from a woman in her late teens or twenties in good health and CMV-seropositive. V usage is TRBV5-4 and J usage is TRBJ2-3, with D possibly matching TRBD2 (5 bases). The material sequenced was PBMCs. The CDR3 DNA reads TGTGCCAGCAGCCTGGGAGTCTCAGCGAGGGGCACAGATACGCAGTATTTT. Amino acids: CASSLGVSARGTDTQYF.